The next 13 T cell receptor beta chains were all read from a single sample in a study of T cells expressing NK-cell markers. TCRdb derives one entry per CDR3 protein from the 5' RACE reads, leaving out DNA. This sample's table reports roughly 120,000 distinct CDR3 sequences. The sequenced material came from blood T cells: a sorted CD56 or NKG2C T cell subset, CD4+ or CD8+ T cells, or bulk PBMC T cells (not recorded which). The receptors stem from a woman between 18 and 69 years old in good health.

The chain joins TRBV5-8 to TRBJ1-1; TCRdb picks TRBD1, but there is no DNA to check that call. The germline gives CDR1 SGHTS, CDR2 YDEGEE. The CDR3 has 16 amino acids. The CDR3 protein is CASSLDEGRGNTEAFF.

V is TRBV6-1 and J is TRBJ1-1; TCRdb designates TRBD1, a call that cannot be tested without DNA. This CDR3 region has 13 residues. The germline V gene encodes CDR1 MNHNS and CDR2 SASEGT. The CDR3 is CASRDLGQPEAFF.

The CDR3 sequence: CASSFQTGALYGYTF. The V and J genes are TRBV12-3 or TRBV12-4 and TRBJ1-2. The CDR3 is 15 amino acids.

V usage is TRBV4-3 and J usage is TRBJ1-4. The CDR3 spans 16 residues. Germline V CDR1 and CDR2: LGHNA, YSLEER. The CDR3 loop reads CASSQDLYRKNEKLFF.

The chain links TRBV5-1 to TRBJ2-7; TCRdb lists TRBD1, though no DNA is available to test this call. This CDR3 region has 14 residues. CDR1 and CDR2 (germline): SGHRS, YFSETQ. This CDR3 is CASSPGTLNYEQYF.

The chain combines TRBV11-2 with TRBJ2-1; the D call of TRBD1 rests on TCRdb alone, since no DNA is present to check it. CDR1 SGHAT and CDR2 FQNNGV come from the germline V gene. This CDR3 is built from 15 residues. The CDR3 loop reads CASSFVAGWYNEQFF.

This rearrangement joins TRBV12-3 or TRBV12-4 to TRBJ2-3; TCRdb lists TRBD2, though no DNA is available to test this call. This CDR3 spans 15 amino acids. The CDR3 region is CASSLAGGKTDTQYF.

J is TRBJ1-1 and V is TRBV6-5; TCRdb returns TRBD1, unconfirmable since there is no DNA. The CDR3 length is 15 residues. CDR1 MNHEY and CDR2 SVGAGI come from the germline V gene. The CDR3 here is CASSHEPGANTEAFF.

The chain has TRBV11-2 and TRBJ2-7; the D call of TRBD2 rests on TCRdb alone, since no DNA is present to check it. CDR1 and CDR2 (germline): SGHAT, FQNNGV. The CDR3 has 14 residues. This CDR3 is CASSFGGRIYEQYF.

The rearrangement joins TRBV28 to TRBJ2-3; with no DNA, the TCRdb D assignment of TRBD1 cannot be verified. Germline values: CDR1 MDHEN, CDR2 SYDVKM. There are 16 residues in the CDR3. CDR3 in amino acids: CASSFAAPLGTDTQYF.

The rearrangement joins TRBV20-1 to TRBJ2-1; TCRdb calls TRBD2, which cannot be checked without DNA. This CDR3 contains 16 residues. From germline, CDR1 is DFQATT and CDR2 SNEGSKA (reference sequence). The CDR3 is CSARDGGLDAYNEQFF.

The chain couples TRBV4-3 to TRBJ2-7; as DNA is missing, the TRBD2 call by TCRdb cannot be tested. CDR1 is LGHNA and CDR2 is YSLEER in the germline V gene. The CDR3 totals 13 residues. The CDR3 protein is CASSHSSGPEQYF.

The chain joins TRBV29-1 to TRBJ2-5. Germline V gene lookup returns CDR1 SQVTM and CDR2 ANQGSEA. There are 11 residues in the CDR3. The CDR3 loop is CSVDGYGTQYF.